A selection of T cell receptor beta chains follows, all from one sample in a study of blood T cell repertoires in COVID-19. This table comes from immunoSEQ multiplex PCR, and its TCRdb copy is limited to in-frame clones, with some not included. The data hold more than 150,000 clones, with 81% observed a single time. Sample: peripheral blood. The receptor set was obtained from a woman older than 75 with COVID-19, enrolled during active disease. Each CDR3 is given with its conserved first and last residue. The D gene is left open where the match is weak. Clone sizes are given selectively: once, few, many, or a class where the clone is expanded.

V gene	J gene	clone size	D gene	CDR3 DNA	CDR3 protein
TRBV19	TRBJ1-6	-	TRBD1	TGTGCCAGTAGTATAGTAGTGGGGATCCGGGACAGGGGTTCACCCCTCCACTTT	CASSIVVGIRDRGSPLHF
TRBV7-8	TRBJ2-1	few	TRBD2	TGTGCCAGCAGCTTATTGCGGGAGGCCCGATACAATGAGCAGTTCTTC	CASSLLREARYNEQFF
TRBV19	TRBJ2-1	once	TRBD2	TGTGCCAGTAGTATACTAGCGGGGCTGGGGAATGAGCAGTTCTTC	CASSILAGLGNEQFF
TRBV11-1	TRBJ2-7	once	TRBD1	TGTGCCAGCAGCTTTGGACAGGCCACGGCGCAGTACTTC	CASSFGQATAQYF
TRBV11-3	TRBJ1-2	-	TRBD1	TGTGCCAGCAGCTTAGAACAGGGACAGGGCTACACCTTC	CASSLEQGQGYTF
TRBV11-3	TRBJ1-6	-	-	TGTGCCAGCAGCCCGCGACTGAATTCACCCCTCCACTTT	CASSPRLNSPLHF
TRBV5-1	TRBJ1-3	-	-	TGCGCCAGCAGCTTGGGGACAGCGGGAAACACCATATATTTT	CASSLGTAGNTIYF
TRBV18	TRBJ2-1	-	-	TGTGCCAGCTCGCTGTTGGCCCCGTACAATGAGCAGTTCTTC	CASSLLAPYNEQFF
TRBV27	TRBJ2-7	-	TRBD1	TGTGCCAGCAGTACCGGGACAGGGGTACTCGAGCAGTACTTC	CASSTGTGVLEQYF
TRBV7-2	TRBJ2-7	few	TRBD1	TGTGCCAGCAGCTTAGTTGGACAGGAGTCCTACGAGCAGTACTTC	CASSLVGQESYEQYF
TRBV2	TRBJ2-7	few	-	TGTGCCAGCGGGGCCTCCTACGAGCAGTACTTC	CASGASYEQYF
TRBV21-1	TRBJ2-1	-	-	TGTGCCAGCAGCAAAGGGGGACTCTCCTACAATGAGCAGTTCTTC	CASSKGGLSYNEQFF